The next 26 T cell receptor beta chains were all read from a single sample in a study of OX40 agonist ivuxolimab in advanced cancers. Repertoires were generated with immunoSEQ multiplex PCR, while TCRdb's copy carries only in-frame clones and drops some. The data hold about 48,000 clones, with about 88% observed a single time. The starting material was CD4+ or CD8+ T cells sorted from blood, obtained in a trial of the OX40 agonist ivuxolimab. These receptors were obtained from an adult with an advanced solid tumor such as melanoma, head and neck, liver or kidney cancer.

The genes are TRBV7-2 and TRBJ2-5; 8 bases align to TRBD1. Gene TRBJ2-7 matches the end of the DNA better, so the J call may be wrong. The germline gives CDR1 SGHTA, CDR2 FQGNSA. The CDR3 spans 14 residues. The CDR3 is CASSNDRGFYEQYF. CDR3 nucleotide sequence: TGTGCCAGCAGCAACGACAGGGGCTTCTACGAGCAGTACTTC.

This chain joins TRBV5-8 and TRBJ1-6; D is undetermined. This CDR3 spans 14 amino acids. Trimming left V 3 bases short and J 6 bases short, with 10 bases between. CDR1 and CDR2 from the germline V gene are SGHTS and YDEGEE. The CDR3 reads CASSYDGFNSPLHF. In DNA, the CDR3 is TGTGCCAGCAGCTATGACGGATTTAATTCACCCCTCCACTTT.

This clone has a single count. The V gene is TRBV7-8, the J gene TRBJ2-2; D is uncertain. V was clipped by 0 bases and J by 1 base, with 9 bases between them. The CDR3 has 16 amino acids. From germline, CDR1 is SGHVS and CDR2 FQNEAQ. The CDR3 nucleotides are TGTGCCAGCAGCTTAGCCAGGACGGTGAACACCGGGGAGCTGTTTTTT. Translating gives CASSLARTVNTGELFF.

The CDR3 nucleotides read TGTGCCAGCAGCCCCCACCGGGCCGCCGGAGGTAATTCACCCCTCCACTTT. It yields the protein CASSPHRAAGGNSPLHF. V is TRBV9 and J is TRBJ1-6; D call uncertain. Germline loops: CDR1 SGDLS, CDR2 YYNGEE. Trimming took off 4 bases at V and 6 bases at J, with 20 bases between the two ends. The CDR3 covers 17 residues.

The chain recombines TRBV16 with TRBJ1-1, with D possibly TRBD1 on 6 matching bases. The CDR3 covers 14 residues. CDR1 KGHSY and CDR2 FQNENV come from the germline V gene. The V gene lost 0 bases and the J gene lost 11 bases, with 16 bases spanning the gap. The CDR3 DNA sequence: TGTGCCAGCAGCCAATCGATTAGGGGGTTAAAGGCTTTCTTT. Protein sequence: CASSQSIRGLKAFF.

The chain carries TRBV6-1 and TRBJ2-7; the D is unclear. Trimming removed 2 bases at V and 0 bases at J, with 11 bases between. The length of the CDR3 is 15 residues. CDR1 and CDR2 (germline): MNHNS, SASEGT. CDR3 residues: CASSESIGYSYEQYF. The CDR3 DNA follows: TGTGCCAGCAGTGAATCTATAGGGTACTCCTACGAGCAGTACTTC.

J is TRBJ2-3 and V is TRBV7-3; a possible D gene is TRBD2 (6 bases). The CDR3 has 15 amino acids. The V end was cut by 2 bases, the J end by 2 bases, with 11 bases between. Germline CDR1 and CDR2: SGHTA and FQGTGA. This chain's CDR3 is CASSLGDFFTDTQYF. For the CDR3, the DNA is TGTGCCAGCAGCTTAGGGGACTTTTTCACAGATACGCAGTATTTT.

This chain connects TRBV28 to TRBJ2-3; D is unclear. The end of the DNA is better explained by TRBJ1-5, so the J call may be wrong. CDR3 size: 13 residues. The germline gives CDR1 MDHEN, CDR2 SYDVKM. The CDR3 loop is CASSSGLVSAQHF. CDR3 sequence (DNA): TGTGCCAGCAGCTCCGGACTTGTTAGTGCGCAGCATTTT.

This clone has only a few counts. The chain carries TRBV6-1 and TRBJ1-1; the D is unclear. The CDR3 spans 10 residues. The germline gives CDR1 MNHNS, CDR2 SASEGT. Trimming cost V 8 bases and J 5 bases, with 6 bases left between them. CDR3 sequence reads: CASSRTEAFF. The CDR3 bases are TGTGCCAGCTCTAGAACTGAAGCTTTCTTT.

The CDR3 region has the DNA TGTGCCAGCTCACCCCAAAGGCCCGACTCTGGAAACACCATATATTTT. Protein product: CASSPQRPDSGNTIYF. The chain employs TRBV18 and TRBJ1-3, with no clear D. The CDR3 runs to 16 residues. Germline V gene lookup returns CDR1 KGHSH and CDR2 LQKENI. Trimming pared 3 bases from V and 0 bases from J, leaving 12 bases between.

The chain links TRBV9 to TRBJ2-1; 8 bases match TRBD2. V lost 1 base to trimming and J lost 2 bases; unmatched junction nucleotides: 8. Germline values: CDR1 SGDLS, CDR2 YYNGEE. The CDR3 runs 17 residues. CDR3 amino acids: CASSVSFAGGAYNEQFF. In DNA, the CDR3 is TGTGCCAGCAGCGTAAGTTTTGCGGGAGGTGCCTACAATGAGCAGTTCTTC.

The genes are TRBV14 and TRBJ2-7, with no clear D. CDR3 length: 13 amino acids. Germline loops: CDR1 SGHDN, CDR2 FVKESK. V was shortened by 0 bases and J by 7 bases, with 10 bases between the two germline ends. CDR3 sequence reads: CASSQESWREQYF. The DNA of the CDR3 is TGTGCCAGCAGCCAAGAGAGTTGGCGGGAGCAGTACTTC.

The V call is TRBV6-1, the J call TRBJ2-3; tentatively, D is TRBD1 or TRBD2 (5 bases each). Germline-derived CDR1 and CDR2 are MNHNS and SASEGT. The length of the CDR3 is 14 residues. V gave up 4 bases and J gave up 3 bases, with 11 bases separating them. The CDR3 sequence is CASSVGVATDTQYF. CDR3 DNA sequence: TGTGCCAGCAGTGTGGGGGTAGCGACAGATACGCAGTATTTT.

The rearrangement joins TRBV5-5 to TRBJ1-5; no firm D call. CDR3 size: 16 residues. Per germline, CDR1 SGHKS and CDR2 YYEKEE (reference sequence). The ends were cut back, 2 bases at V and 4 bases at J, with 16 bases in the middle. The CDR3 DNA follows: TGTGCCAGCAGCTTTAGTACGACGTCGCATAATCAGCCCCAGCATTTT. Protein: CASSFSTTSHNQPQHF.

Regarding this clone: The same CDR3 also results from other DNA sequences found in this sample. The DNA of the CDR3 is TGTGCCAGTAGTCCCCCAGGGGCCCTATACGAGCAGTACTTC. This translates into CASSPPGALYEQYF. The chain couples TRBV19 to TRBJ2-7; tentative D call: TRBD1 (6 bases). Germline V gives CDR1 LNHDA, CDR2 SQIVND (reference sequence). Trimming pared 5 bases from V and 4 bases from J, leaving 15 bases between. The CDR3 is 14 residues long. Filled out from reference TRBV19 and TRBJ2-7, the complete variable domain reads DGGITQSPKYLFRKEGQNVTLSCEQNLNHDAMYWYRQDPGQGLRLIYYSQIVNDFQKGDIAEGYSVSREKKESFPLTVTSAQKNPTAFYLCASSPPGALYEQYFGPGTRLTVT.

V gene TRBV18 combines with J gene TRBJ2-1; no firm D call. The V gene lost 6 bases and the J gene lost 10 bases, with 13 bases spanning the gap. This CDR3 is built from 12 residues. Germline V gene data show CDR1 as KGHSH and CDR2 as LQKENI. CDR3 in amino acids: CASSASSNEQFF. The CDR3 DNA reads TGTGCCAGCTCGGCAAGTAGTAACGAGCAGTTCTTC.

This chain uses TRBV30 with TRBJ2-7; 8 nucleotides match TRBD1. Trimming at V came to 1 base and at J to 0 bases, leaving 5 bases not matched to a gene. The CDR3 runs 15 residues. The germline gives CDR1 GTSNPN, CDR2 SVGIG (reference sequence). Written as DNA, the CDR3 is TGTGCCTGGAGTGGAGACAGGGGAATCTCCTACGAGCAGTACTTC. It yields the protein CAWSGDRGISYEQYF.

The DNA of the CDR3 is TGTGCCAGCAGCCAATCGGGGGGTGGCTATGGCTACACCTTC. Protein sequence: CASSQSGGGYGYTF. This chain links TRBV27 with TRBJ1-2, with D maybe TRBD1 (5 bases). This CDR3 spans 14 amino acids. CDR1 MNHEY and CDR2 SMNVEV come from the germline V gene (reference sequence). V was shortened by 6 bases and J by 4 bases, with 15 bases between the two germline ends.

A single count supports this clone. This chain connects TRBV7-9 to TRBJ2-1; the D is unclear. This CDR3 is built from 14 residues. Trimming removed 1 base at V and 5 bases at J, with 9 bases between. CDR1 is SEHNR and CDR2 is FQNEAQ in the germline V gene (reference sequence). This CDR3 is CASSLGVRNNEQFF. CDR3 DNA sequence: TGTGCCAGCAGCTTAGGGGTCAGGAACAATGAGCAGTTCTTC.

This clone was observed a handful of times. The CDR3 protein is CASSLGAGAKGYTF. The CDR3 DNA is TGTGCCAGCAGTTTAGGGGCGGGCGCTAAGGGCTACACCTTC. The chain employs TRBV27 and TRBJ1-2, with a possible D match to TRBD1 (5 bases). Germline V gene lookup returns CDR1 MNHEY and CDR2 SMNVEV (reference sequence). The CDR3 has 14 amino acids. Trimming stripped 2 bases from V and 8 bases from J, with 15 bases between.

V and J are TRBV5-6 and TRBJ1-2, with 8 bases aligning to TRBD1. The CDR3 consists of 14 residues. The ends lost 5 bases at V and 4 bases at J; junction bases unmatched: 7. Germline V gene sequence: CDR1 SGHDT, CDR2 YYEEEE. For the CDR3, the DNA is TGTGCCAGCAGATCTCAGGGGGCCGGCTATGGCTACACCTTC. Its translation is CASRSQGAGYGYTF.

The V and J genes are TRBV9 and TRBJ2-3; 9 bases fit TRBD2. This CDR3 has 16 residues. The junction had 6 bases not matched to a gene; V was cut back by 4 bases and J by 0 bases. Germline V CDR1 and CDR2: SGDLS, YYNGEE. CDR3 coding DNA: TGTGCCAGCAGCCCCTTAGCGGGAGTTAGCACAGATACGCAGTATTTT. This codes for CASSPLAGVSTDTQYF.

The CDR3, as DNA: TGTGCCTCCCGACTAGCGGGCACAGATACGCAGTATTTT. As protein: CASRLAGTDTQYF. This rearrangement joins TRBV19 to TRBJ2-3; 9 bases line up with TRBD2. The CDR3 extends over 13 amino acids. The ends lost 11 bases at V and 1 base at J; junction bases unmatched: 4. Per the germline V gene, CDR1 is LNHDA and CDR2 is SQIVND (reference sequence). Full variable domain (remainder filled in from reference TRBV19 and TRBJ2-3): DGGITQSPKYLFRKEGQNVTLSCEQNLNHDAMYWYRQDPGQGLRLIYYSQIVNDFQKGDIAEGYSVSREKKESFPLTVTSAQKNPTAFYLCASRLAGTDTQYFGPGTRLTVL.

The chain uses TRBV6-6 and TRBJ1-1, with TRBD1 identical over 8 bases. From germline, CDR1 is MNHNY and CDR2 SVGAGI (reference sequence). V lost 6 bases, J lost 5 bases, and 8 bases stayed unmatched. The CDR3 extends over 14 amino acids. The CDR3 DNA sequence: TGTGCCAGCAGCTCCGGACAGGGAGGAACTGAAGCTTTCTTT. This encodes CASSSGQGGTEAFF.

The V and J genes are TRBV2 and TRBJ2-1; 7 bases match TRBD1. V lost 4 bases, J lost 9 bases, and 15 bases stayed unmatched. This CDR3 contains 16 residues. The germline V gene has CDR1 SNHLY and CDR2 FYNNEI. This chain's CDR3 is CASSVGETGYTGEQFF. The DNA of the CDR3 is TGTGCCAGCAGTGTAGGCGAGACAGGGTACACAGGTGAGCAGTTCTTC.

A single count supports this clone. The J gene is TRBJ2-3, the V gene TRBV7-8; the D call may be TRBD1 or TRBD2 (6 bases each). This CDR3 spans 13 amino acids. From germline, CDR1 is SGHVS and CDR2 FQNEAQ. V was cut by 8 bases and J by 5 bases, with 14 bases left in between. The DNA for the CDR3 is TGTGCCAGCCAAGTTCGGGGGCTAGATACGCAGTATTTT. This encodes CASQVRGLDTQYF.